This T cell receptor beta chain originates from a study of blood T cells in healthy people across ages. Primed by a sample-barcoded 5' primer and a J-beta primer mix, a second PCR proceeded for about 6 to 12 cycles. In TCRdb, the 5' RACE reads were re-called with MiXCR into one record per CDR3 protein. The profile shows 1.5 million to 2 million distinct CDR3 sequences, just under 50% of them singletons. Notes on the study in general: Considered underestimates were the diversity estimates obtained from one million T cells.

About this clonotype itself: Its antigen is unknown.

The sample was blood. This sequence was found in a woman in her 40s in good health.

The CDR3 region is CASGDDWNSPLHF. The CDR3 coding sequence is TGTGCCAGCGGCGATGACTGGAATTCACCCCTCCACTTT. This chain joins TRBV7-3 and TRBJ1-6; D is unresolved. Germline loops: CDR1 SGHTA, CDR2 FQGTGA. Trimming took 8 bases from V and 7 from J, leaving 12 bases between them. This CDR3 region has 13 residues.